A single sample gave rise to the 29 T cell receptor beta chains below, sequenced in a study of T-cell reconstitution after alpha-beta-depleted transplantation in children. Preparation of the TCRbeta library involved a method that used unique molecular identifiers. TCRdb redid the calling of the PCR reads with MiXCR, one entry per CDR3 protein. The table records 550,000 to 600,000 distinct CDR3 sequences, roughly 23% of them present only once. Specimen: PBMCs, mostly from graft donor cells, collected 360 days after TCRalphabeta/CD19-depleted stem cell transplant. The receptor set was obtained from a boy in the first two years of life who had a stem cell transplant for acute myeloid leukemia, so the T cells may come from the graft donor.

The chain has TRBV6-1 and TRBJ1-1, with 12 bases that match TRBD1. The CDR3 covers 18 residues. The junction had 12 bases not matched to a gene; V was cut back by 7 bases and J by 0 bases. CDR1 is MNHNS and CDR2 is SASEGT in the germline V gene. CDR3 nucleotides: TGTGCCAGCAAAGAAGGGACAGGGGGCAAGGGAATGAACACTGAAGCTTTCTTT. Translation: CASKEGTGGKGMNTEAFF.

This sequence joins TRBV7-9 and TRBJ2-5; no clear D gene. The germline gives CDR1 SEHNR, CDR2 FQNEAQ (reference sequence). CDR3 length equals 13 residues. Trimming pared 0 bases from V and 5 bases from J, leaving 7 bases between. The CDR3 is CASSLADGETQYF. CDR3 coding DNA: TGTGCCAGCAGCTTAGCAGATGGGGAGACCCAGTACTTC.

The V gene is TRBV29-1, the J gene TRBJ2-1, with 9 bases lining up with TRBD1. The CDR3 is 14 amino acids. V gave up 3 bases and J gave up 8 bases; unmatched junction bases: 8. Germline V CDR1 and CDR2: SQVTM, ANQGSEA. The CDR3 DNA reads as TGCAGCGTTGAGCCGGGACAGGGTAACGATGAGCAGTTCTTC. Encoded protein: CSVEPGQGNDEQFF.

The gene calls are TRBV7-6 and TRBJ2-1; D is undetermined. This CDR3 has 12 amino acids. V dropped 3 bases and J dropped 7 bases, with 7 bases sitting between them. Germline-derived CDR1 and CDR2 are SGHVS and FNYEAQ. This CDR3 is CASSFKRNEQFF. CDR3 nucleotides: TGTGCCAGCAGCTTTAAGAGGAATGAGCAGTTCTTC.

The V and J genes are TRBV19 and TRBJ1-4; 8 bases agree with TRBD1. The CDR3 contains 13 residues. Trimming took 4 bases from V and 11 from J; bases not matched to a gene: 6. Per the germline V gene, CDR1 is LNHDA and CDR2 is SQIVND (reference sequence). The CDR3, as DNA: TGTGCCAGTAGTACGGACAGGGAGGGCAAACTGTTTTTT. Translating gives CASSTDREGKLFF.

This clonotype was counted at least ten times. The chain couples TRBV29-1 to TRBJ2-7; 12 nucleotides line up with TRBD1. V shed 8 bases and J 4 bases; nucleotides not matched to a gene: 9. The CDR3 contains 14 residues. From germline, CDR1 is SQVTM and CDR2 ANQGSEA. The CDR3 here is CSIAGTGGRYEQYF. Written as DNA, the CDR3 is TGCAGCATCGCCGGGACAGGGGGCCGATACGAGCAGTACTTC.

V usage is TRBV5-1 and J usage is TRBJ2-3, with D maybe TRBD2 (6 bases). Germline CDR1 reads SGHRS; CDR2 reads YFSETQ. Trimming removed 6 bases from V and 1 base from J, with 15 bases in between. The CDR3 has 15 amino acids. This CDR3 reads CASNRDGGGTDTQYF. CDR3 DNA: TGCGCCAGCAACCGGGACGGGGGAGGCACAGATACGCAGTATTTT.

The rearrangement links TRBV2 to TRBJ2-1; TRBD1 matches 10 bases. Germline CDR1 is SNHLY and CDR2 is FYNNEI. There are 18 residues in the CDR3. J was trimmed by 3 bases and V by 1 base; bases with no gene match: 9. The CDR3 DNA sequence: TGTGCCAGCAGTGAAGACGAATTGCGGGACAGGGGCTACAATGAGCAGTTCTTC. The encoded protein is CASSEDELRDRGYNEQFF.

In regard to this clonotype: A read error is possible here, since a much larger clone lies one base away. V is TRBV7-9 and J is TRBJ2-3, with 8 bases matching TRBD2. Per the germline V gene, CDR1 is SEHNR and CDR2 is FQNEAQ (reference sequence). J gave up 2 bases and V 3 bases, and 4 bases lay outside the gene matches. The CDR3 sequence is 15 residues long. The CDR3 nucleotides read TGTGCCAGCAGCTTCGATAGCGGGGTCACAGATACGCAGTATTTT. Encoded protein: CASSFDSGVTDTQYF.

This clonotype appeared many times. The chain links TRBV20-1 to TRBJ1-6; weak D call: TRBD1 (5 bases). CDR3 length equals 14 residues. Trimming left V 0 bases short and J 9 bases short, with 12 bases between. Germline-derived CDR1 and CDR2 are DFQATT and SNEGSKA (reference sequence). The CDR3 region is CSARDVGARSPLHF. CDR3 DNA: TGCAGTGCTAGAGATGTAGGGGCTCGTTCACCCCTCCACTTT.

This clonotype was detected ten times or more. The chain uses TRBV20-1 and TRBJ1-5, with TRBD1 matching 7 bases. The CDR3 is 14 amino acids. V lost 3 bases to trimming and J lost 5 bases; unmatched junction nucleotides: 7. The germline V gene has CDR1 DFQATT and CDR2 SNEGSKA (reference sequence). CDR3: CSASIGTVYQPQHF. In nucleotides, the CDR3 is TGCAGTGCTAGCATTGGGACAGTCTATCAGCCCCAGCATTTT.

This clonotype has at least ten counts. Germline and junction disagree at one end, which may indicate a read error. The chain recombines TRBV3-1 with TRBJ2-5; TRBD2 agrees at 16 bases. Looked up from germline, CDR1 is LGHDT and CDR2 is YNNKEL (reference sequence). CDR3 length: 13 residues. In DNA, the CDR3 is TGTGCCAGCAGCCCTGGGACTAGCGGGGGGGCTGACTTC. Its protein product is CASSPGTSGGADF.

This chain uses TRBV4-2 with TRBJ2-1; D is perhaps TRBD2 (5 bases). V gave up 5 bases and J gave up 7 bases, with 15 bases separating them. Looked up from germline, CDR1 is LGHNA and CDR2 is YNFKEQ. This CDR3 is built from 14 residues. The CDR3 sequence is CASSSYAGENEQFF. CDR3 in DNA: TGTGCCAGCAGCTCCTACGCCGGGGAAAATGAGCAGTTCTTC.

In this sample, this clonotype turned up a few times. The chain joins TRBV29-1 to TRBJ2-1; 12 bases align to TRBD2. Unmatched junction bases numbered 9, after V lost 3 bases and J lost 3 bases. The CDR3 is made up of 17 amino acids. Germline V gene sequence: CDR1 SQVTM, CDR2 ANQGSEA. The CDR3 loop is CSVEWASGGAHYNEQFF. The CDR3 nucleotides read TGCAGCGTTGAGTGGGCTAGCGGGGGGGCCCACTACAATGAGCAGTTCTTC.

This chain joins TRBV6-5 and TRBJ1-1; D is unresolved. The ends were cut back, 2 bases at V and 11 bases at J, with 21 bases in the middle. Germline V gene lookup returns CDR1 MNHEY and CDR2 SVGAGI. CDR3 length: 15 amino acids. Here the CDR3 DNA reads TGTGCCAGCAGTTACGACACCGGGAGATCCCGCGGGGCTTTCTTT. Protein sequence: CASSYDTGRSRGAFF.

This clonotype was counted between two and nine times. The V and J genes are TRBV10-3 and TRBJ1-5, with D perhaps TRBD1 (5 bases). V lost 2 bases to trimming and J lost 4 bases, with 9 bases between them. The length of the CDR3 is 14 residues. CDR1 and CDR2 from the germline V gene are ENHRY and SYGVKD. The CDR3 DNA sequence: TGTGCCATCAGTGAGATGGGGGGAAATCAGCCCCAGCATTTT. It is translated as CAISEMGGNQPQHF.

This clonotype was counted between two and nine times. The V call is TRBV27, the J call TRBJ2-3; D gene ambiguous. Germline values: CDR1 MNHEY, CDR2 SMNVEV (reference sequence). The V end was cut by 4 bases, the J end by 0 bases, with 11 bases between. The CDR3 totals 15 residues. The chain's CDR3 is CASSWSYSSTDTQYF. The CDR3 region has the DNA TGTGCCAGCAGTTGGTCTTACTCTAGCACAGATACGCAGTATTTT.

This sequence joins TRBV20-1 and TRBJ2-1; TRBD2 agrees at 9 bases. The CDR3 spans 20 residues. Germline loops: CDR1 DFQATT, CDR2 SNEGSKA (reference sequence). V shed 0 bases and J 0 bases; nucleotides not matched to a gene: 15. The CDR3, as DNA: TGCAGTGCTAGAGATAGTCTGGAAGGGGCGGGGGGGAGCTCCTACAATGAGCAGTTCTTC. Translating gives CSARDSLEGAGGSSYNEQFF.

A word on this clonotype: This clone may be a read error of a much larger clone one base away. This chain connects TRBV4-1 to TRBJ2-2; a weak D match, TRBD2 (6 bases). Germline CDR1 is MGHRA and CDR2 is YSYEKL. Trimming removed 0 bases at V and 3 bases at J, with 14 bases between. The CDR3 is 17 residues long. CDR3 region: CASSQDGGKVDTGELFF. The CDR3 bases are TGCGCCAGCAGCCAAGATGGGGGGAAGGTCGACACCGGGGAGCTGTTTTTT.

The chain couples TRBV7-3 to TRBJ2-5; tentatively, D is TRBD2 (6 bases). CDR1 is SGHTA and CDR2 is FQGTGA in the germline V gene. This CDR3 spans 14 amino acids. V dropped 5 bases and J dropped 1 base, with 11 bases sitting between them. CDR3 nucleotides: TGTGCCAGCAGCCCGGAGGGCAGCCAAGAGACCCAGTACTTC. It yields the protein CASSPEGSQETQYF.

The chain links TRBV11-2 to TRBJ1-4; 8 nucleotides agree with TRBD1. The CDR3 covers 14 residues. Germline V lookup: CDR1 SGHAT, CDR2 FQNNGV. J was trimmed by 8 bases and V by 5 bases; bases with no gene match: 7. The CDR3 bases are TGTGCCAGCAGCCTGGACAGGGCGGGCGAAAAACTGTTTTTT. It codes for CASSLDRAGEKLFF.

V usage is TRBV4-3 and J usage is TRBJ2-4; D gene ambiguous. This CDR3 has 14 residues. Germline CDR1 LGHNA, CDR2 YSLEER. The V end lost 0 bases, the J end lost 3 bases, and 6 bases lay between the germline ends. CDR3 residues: CASSQEKNKNIQYF. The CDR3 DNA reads TGCGCCAGCAGCCAAGAGAAGAACAAAAACATTCAGTACTTC.

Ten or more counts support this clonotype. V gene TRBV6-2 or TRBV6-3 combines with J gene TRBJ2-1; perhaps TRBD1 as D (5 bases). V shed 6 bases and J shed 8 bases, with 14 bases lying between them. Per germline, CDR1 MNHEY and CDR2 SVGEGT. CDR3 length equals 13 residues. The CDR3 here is CASSKKGRDEQFF. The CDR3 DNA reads TGTGCCAGCAGCAAAAAGGGGCGCGATGAGCAGTTCTTC.

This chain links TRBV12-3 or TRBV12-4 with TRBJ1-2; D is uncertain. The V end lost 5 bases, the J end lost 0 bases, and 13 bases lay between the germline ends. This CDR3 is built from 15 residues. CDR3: CASSPRAPANYGYTF. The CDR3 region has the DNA TGTGCCAGCAGTCCCCGGGCCCCAGCTAACTATGGCTACACCTTC.

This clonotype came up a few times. This chain's CDR3 is CAISGERTDTQYF. The CDR3 DNA sequence: TGTGCCATCAGCGGGGAACGCACAGATACGCAGTATTTT. The chain combines TRBV10-3 with TRBJ2-3; D might be TRBD2 (5 bases). Germline values: CDR1 ENHRY, CDR2 SYGVKD. V lost 6 bases and J lost 1, with 8 bases in between. This CDR3 spans 13 amino acids.

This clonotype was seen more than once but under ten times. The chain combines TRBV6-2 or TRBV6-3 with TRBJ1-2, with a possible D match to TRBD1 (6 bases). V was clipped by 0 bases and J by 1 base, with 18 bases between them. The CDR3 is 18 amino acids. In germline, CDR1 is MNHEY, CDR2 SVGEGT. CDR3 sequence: CASSYSTVRTDINYGYTF. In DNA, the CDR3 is TGTGCCAGCAGTTACTCGACGGTTAGGACAGATATTAACTATGGCTACACCTTC.

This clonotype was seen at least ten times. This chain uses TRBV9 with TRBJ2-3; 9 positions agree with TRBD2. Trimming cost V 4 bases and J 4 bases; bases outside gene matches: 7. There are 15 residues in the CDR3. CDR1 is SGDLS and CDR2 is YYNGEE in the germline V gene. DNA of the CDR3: TGTGCCAGCAGCACCCAGGGACTAGCTCCAGATACGCAGTATTTT. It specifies CASSTQGLAPDTQYF.

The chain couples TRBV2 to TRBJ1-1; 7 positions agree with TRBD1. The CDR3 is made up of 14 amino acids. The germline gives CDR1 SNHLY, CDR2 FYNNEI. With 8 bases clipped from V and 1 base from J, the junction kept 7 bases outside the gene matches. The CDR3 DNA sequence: TGTGCCAGCCAGCGACAGGGAGGGAACACTGAAGCTTTCTTT. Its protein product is CASQRQGGNTEAFF. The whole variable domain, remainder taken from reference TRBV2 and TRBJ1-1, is EPEVTQTPSHQVTQMGQEVILRCVPISNHLYFYWYRQILGQKVEFLVSFYNNEISEKSEIFDDQFSVERPDGSNFTLKIRSTKLEDSAMYFCASQRQGGNTEAFFGQGTRLTVV.

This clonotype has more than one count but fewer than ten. The CDR3 loop is CASTDQGRGATDTQYF. CDR3 nucleotides: TGTGCCAGCACCGACCAGGGGCGGGGGGCCACAGATACGCAGTATTTT. The chain employs TRBV12-3 or TRBV12-4 and TRBJ2-3, with 8 bases fitting TRBD2. V was clipped by 7 bases and J by 2 bases; unmatched bases: 11. The CDR3 loop spans 16 amino acids.